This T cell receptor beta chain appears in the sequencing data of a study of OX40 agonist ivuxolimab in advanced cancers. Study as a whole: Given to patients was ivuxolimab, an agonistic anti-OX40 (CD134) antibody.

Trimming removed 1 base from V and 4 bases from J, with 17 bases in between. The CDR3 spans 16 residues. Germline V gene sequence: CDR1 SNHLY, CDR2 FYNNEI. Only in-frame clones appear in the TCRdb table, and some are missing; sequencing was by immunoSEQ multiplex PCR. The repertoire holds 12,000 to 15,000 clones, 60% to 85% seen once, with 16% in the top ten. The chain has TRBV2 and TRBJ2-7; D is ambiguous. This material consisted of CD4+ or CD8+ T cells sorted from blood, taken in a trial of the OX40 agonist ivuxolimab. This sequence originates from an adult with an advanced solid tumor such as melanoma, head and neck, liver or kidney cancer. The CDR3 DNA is TGTGCCAGCAGTGAAGGGGCAACTACTTACCGATACGAGCAGTACTTC. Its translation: CASSEGATTYRYEQYF. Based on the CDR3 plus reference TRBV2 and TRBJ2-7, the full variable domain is EPEVTQTPSHQVTQMGQEVILRCVPISNHLYFYWYRQILGQKVEFLVSFYNNEISEKSEIFDDQFSVERPDGSNFTLKIRSTKLEDSAMYFCASSEGATTYRYEQYFGPGTRLTVT.